This T cell receptor beta chain was found in a study of OX40 agonist ivuxolimab in advanced cancers. Study-level background: Of mixed ages from about 20 to 80 and averaging approximately 60 years, the group was about 80% male. Regarding the study as a whole: Clonal expansion by week 6 occurred in CD4+ and CD8+ blood T cells (at 0.1 to 3.0 mg/kg). Mean expanded clone counts were higher in CD8+ than CD4+ T cells.

Patients with autoimmune history or systemic immunosuppression were excluded. About this clone itself: Its matching antigen is unknown.

Per germline, CDR1 LNHNV and CDR2 YYDKDF (reference sequence). V lost 0 bases and J lost 2, with 17 bases in between. The length of the CDR3 is 18 residues. Here immunoSEQ multiplex PCR was the method, and the copy in TCRdb shows in-frame clones only, minus some. This table has tens of thousands of clones, about 85% appearing once. The specimen comprised CD4+ or CD8+ T cells sorted from blood, sampled in a trial of the OX40 agonist ivuxolimab. This TCR came from an adult with an advanced solid tumor such as melanoma, head and neck, liver or kidney cancer. The J gene is TRBJ2-4, the V gene TRBV15; D not resolved. The chain's CDR3 is CATSREGLSPGSKNIQYF. CDR3 nucleotide sequence: TGTGCCACCAGCAGAGAGGGCCTAAGCCCTGGGTCCAAAAACATTCAGTACTTC.